A single sample is the source of the 3 T cell receptor beta chains below, sequenced in a study of Ad26.COV2.S vaccination and SARS-CoV-2 variants. TCRdb's copy holds only in-frame clones and misses some; the assay was immunoSEQ multiplex PCR. The table has over 85,000 clones, roughly 85% seen once; the top ten hold roughly 15%. The starting material was peripheral blood, obtained after recovery from COVID-19. The source of these receptors is a human donor who had recovered from COVID-19.

The chain uses TRBV27 and TRBJ1-2; D is undetermined. V was trimmed by 5 bases and J by 0 bases, leaving 13 bases between them. The CDR3 length is 15 residues. Germline lookup yields CDR1 MNHEY and CDR2 SMNVEV (reference sequence). CDR3 sequence (DNA): TGTGCCAGCAGTACCGGCGGGTTAACTAACTATGGCTACACCTTC. This sequence encodes CASSTGGLTNYGYTF.

This chain links TRBV7-2 with TRBJ1-1, with D hard to call. The CDR3 is 12 residues long. V was pared by 7 bases and J by 6 bases, with 12 bases between. CDR1 SGHTA and CDR2 FQGNSA come from the germline V gene. The CDR3 reads CASNKLGAEAFF. The CDR3 nucleotides are TGTGCCAGCAATAAACTCGGGGCTGAAGCTTTCTTT.

The chain joins TRBV24-1 to TRBJ2-3; 13 bases align to TRBD2. J gave up 6 bases and V 3 bases, and 5 bases lay outside the gene matches. The CDR3 is 16 amino acids. CDR1 is KGHDR and CDR2 is SFDVKD in the germline V gene. The CDR3 here is CATSDPGTSGKDTQYF. The CDR3 nucleotides are TGTGCCACCAGTGATCCGGGGACTAGCGGGAAGGATACGCAGTATTTT.